This is a list of T cell receptor beta chains from one sample in a study of T cell responses to AZD1222 COVID-19 vaccine. TCRdb keeps only in-frame clones here, not all; method: immunoSEQ multiplex PCR. The data contain about 180,000 clones, around 94% of them singletons. This specimen was peripheral blood, taken 28 days after the second AZD1222 dose. Receptors originate from an adult who received the AZD1222 COVID-19 vaccine. Both conserved end residues are part of each CDR3. The D gene is left open where the match is weak. The size of a clone is reported for some rows only, either as once, few or many, or as a class for expanded clones.

d_gene	v_gene	abundance	len	j_gene	CDR3aa	CDR3nt
NA	TRBV11-2	NA	14	TRBJ1-5	CASSLMNSNQPQHF	TGTGCCAGCAGCTTAATGAACAGCAATCAGCCCCAGCATTTT
TRBD1	TRBV2	NA	15	TRBJ1-5	CASTSDRGGNQPQHF	TGTGCCAGCACCTCCGACAGGGGCGGTAATCAGCCCCAGCATTTT
NA	TRBV6-5	NA	14	TRBJ2-6	CASTTVSGANVLTF	TGTGCCAGCACCACAGTCTCTGGGGCCAACGTCCTGACTTTC
NA	TRBV5-1	NA	14	TRBJ1-1	CASSLGSMNTEAFF	TGCGCCAGCAGCTTGGGCAGCATGAACACTGAAGCTTTCTTT
NA	TRBV13	NA	13	TRBJ1-1	CASSSVMNTEAFF	TGTGCCAGCAGCTCCGTCATGAACACTGAAGCTTTCTTT
NA	TRBV18	NA	14	TRBJ1-2	CASSPGTWGYGYTF	TGTGCCAGCTCACCCGGGACTTGGGGCTATGGCTACACCTTC
NA	TRBV3-1/TRBV3-2	NA	12	TRBJ2-7	CASSQGGGEQYF	TGTGCCAGCAGCCAAGGAGGGGGCGAGCAGTACTTC
TRBD2	TRBV9	once	16	TRBJ2-7	CASSVAGGSADYEQYF	TGTGCCAGCAGCGTAGCGGGCGGGAGCGCCGACTACGAGCAGTACTTC
NA	TRBV15	NA	13	TRBJ2-5	CATSRGSKETQYF	TGTGCCACCAGCAGAGGTTCAAAAGAGACCCAGTACTTC
NA	TRBV28	NA	14	TRBJ1-1	CASSFPRENTEAFF	TGTGCCAGCAGTTTCCCGAGGGAAAACACTGAAGCTTTCTTT
NA	TRBV6-2/TRBV6-3	few	13	TRBJ1-1	CASSRQEGTEAFF	TGTGCCAGCAGTAGACAGGAGGGAACTGAAGCTTTCTTT
TRBD1	TRBV7-3	NA	16	TRBJ2-3	CASSFDGTGVPNTQYF	TGTGCCAGCAGCTTCGACGGGACAGGGGTCCCAAATACGCAGTATTTT
NA	TRBV19	NA	15	TRBJ1-1	CASSILGQMNTEAFF	TGTGCCAGTAGTATACTCGGACAGATGAACACTGAAGCTTTCTTT
NA	TRBV10-3	NA	12	TRBJ1-2	CAISEADEGYTF	TGTGCCATCAGTGAAGCCGACGAGGGCTACACCTTC
TRBD2	TRBV30	NA	18	TRBJ2-1	CAWSALGTSGRLYNEQFF	TGTGCCTGGAGTGCTCTGGGGACTAGCGGGAGGCTTTACAATGAGCAGTTCTTC
TRBD1	TRBV6-5	NA	15	TRBJ1-5	CASTVDRARNQPQHF	TGTGCCAGCACTGTAGACAGGGCGCGCAATCAGCCCCAGCATTTT
NA	TRBV5-6	NA	15	TRBJ2-7	CASSSSGHLSYEQYF	TGTGCCAGCAGCTCCTCGGGACACCTCTCCTACGAGCAGTACTTC
NA	TRBV19	NA	12	TRBJ1-5	CASSMGRQPQHF	TGTGCCAGTAGTATGGGCCGGCAGCCCCAGCATTTT